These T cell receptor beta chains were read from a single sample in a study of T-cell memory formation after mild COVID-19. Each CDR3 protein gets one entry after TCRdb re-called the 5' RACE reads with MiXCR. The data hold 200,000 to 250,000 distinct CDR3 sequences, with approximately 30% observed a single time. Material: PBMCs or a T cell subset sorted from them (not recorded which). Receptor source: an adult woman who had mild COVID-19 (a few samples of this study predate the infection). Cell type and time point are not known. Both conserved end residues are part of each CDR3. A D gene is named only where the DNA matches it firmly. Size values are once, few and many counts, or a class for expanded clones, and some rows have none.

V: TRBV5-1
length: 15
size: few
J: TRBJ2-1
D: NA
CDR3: CASSLGVSPNNEQFF
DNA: TGCGCCAGCAGCTTGGGGGTTAGCCCTAACAATGAGCAGTTCTTC

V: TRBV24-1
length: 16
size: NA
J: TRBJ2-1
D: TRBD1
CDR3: CATSDPPGQGGNEQFF
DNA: TGTGCCACCAGTGATCCACCGGGACAGGGGGGCAATGAGCAGTTCTTC

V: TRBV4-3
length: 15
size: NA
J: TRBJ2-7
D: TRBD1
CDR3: CASSQVGTDRGEQYF
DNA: TGCGCCAGCAGCCAGGTCGGTACCGACAGGGGCGAGCAGTACTTC

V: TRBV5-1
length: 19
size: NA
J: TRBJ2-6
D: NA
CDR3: CAGSLDFGGGEAGANVLTF
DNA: TGCGCCGGCAGCTTGGACTTTGGGGGGGGCGAGGCTGGGGCCAACGTCCTGACTTTC

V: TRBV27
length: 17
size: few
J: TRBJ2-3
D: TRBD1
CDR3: CASSLMSQGAGTDTQYF
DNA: TGTGCCAGCAGTTTGATGTCTCAGGGGGCTGGTACAGATACGCAGTATTTT

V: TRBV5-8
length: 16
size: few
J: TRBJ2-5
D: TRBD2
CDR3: CASSFGGSSIGETQYF
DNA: TGTGCCAGCAGCTTCGGCGGGAGCTCAATAGGAGAGACCCAGTACTTC

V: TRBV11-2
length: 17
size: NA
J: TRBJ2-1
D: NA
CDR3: CASSSPSWTTLIDEQFF
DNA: TGTGCCAGCAGCTCCCCCTCGTGGACTACCTTAATCGATGAGCAGTTCTTC

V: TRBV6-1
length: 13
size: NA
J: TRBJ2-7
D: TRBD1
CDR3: CASRVGTGYEQYF
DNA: TGTGCCAGCAGGGTCGGGACAGGGTACGAGCAGTACTTC

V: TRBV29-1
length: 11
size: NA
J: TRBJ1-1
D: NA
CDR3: CSGGSPPEAFF
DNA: TGCAGCGGGGGGAGTCCCCCTGAAGCTTTCTTT

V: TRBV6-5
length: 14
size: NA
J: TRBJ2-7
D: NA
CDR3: CASSRDRSSYEQYF
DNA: TGTGCCAGCAGCCGTGACCGAAGCTCCTACGAGCAGTACTTC

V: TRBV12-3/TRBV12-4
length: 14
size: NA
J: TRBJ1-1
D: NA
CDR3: CASSEHTGYTEAFF
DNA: TGTGCCAGCAGTGAACATACAGGGTACACTGAAGCTTTCTTT

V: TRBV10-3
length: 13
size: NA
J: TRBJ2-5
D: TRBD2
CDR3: CAISPGGVKTQYF
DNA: TGTGCCATCAGTCCGGGGGGAGTGAAGACCCAGTACTTC

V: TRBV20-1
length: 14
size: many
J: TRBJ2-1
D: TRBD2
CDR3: CSASGGASYNEQFF
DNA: TGCAGTGCTAGCGGGGGGGCTTCCTACAATGAGCAGTTCTTC

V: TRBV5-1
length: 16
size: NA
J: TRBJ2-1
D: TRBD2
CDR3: CASSAAPRGSYNEQFF
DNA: TGCGCCAGCAGCGCTGCTCCGCGGGGGTCCTACAATGAGCAGTTCTTC

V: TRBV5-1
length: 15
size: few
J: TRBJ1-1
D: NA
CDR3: CASSLSTGRLHEAFF
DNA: TGCGCCAGCAGCTTATCGACGGGCAGGCTCCATGAAGCTTTCTTT

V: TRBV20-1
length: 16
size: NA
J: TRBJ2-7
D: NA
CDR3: CSATPLMVGVSYEQYF
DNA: TGCAGTGCCACCCCCTTAATGGTTGGGGTCTCCTACGAGCAGTACTTC

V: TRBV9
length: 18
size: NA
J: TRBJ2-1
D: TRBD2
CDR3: CASSPRTSGAIRYNEQFF
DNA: TGTGCCAGCAGCCCACGGACTAGCGGTGCGATACGTTACAATGAGCAGTTCTTC

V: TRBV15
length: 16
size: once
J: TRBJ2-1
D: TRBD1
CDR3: CATSRERGQVYNEQFF
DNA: TGTGCCACCAGCAGAGAGAGGGGACAGGTTTACAATGAGCAGTTCTTC

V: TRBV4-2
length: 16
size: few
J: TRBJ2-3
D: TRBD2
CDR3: CASSQNGRGSTDTQYF
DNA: TGTGCCAGCAGCCAAAACGGGCGGGGGAGCACAGATACGCAGTATTTT

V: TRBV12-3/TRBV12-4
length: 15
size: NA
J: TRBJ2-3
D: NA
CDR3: CASGSVIDSTDTQYF
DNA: TGTGCCAGCGGGAGCGTGATCGACAGCACAGATACGCAGTATTTT

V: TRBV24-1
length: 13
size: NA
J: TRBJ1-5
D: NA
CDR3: CATRQGLNQPQHF
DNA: TGTGCCACCAGACAGGGCTTGAATCAGCCCCAGCATTTT

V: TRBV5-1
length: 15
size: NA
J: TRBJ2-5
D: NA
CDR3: CASSPDGGRGETQYF
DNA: TGCGCCAGCAGCCCGGACGGGGGGCGGGGAGAGACCCAGTACTTC

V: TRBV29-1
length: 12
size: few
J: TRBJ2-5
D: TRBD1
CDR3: CSAPGGRETQYF
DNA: TGCAGCGCCCCAGGGGGCCGAGAGACCCAGTACTTC

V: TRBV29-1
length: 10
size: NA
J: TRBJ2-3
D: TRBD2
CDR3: CSVRTSAQYF
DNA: TGCAGCGTAAGGACTAGTGCGCAGTATTTT

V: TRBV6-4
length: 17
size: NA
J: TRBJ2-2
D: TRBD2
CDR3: CASSELAGGHGTGELFF
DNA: TGTGCCAGCAGTGAATTAGCGGGGGGCCATGGCACCGGGGAGCTGTTTTTT

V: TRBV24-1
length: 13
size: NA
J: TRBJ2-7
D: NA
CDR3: CATSESAQSGQYF
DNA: TGTGCCACCAGTGAGTCGGCCCAATCTGGGCAGTACTTC

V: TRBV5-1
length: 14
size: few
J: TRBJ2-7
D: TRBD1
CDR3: CASSPRGGEYEQYF
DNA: TGCGCCAGCAGCCCCCGAGGGGGCGAATACGAGCAGTACTTC